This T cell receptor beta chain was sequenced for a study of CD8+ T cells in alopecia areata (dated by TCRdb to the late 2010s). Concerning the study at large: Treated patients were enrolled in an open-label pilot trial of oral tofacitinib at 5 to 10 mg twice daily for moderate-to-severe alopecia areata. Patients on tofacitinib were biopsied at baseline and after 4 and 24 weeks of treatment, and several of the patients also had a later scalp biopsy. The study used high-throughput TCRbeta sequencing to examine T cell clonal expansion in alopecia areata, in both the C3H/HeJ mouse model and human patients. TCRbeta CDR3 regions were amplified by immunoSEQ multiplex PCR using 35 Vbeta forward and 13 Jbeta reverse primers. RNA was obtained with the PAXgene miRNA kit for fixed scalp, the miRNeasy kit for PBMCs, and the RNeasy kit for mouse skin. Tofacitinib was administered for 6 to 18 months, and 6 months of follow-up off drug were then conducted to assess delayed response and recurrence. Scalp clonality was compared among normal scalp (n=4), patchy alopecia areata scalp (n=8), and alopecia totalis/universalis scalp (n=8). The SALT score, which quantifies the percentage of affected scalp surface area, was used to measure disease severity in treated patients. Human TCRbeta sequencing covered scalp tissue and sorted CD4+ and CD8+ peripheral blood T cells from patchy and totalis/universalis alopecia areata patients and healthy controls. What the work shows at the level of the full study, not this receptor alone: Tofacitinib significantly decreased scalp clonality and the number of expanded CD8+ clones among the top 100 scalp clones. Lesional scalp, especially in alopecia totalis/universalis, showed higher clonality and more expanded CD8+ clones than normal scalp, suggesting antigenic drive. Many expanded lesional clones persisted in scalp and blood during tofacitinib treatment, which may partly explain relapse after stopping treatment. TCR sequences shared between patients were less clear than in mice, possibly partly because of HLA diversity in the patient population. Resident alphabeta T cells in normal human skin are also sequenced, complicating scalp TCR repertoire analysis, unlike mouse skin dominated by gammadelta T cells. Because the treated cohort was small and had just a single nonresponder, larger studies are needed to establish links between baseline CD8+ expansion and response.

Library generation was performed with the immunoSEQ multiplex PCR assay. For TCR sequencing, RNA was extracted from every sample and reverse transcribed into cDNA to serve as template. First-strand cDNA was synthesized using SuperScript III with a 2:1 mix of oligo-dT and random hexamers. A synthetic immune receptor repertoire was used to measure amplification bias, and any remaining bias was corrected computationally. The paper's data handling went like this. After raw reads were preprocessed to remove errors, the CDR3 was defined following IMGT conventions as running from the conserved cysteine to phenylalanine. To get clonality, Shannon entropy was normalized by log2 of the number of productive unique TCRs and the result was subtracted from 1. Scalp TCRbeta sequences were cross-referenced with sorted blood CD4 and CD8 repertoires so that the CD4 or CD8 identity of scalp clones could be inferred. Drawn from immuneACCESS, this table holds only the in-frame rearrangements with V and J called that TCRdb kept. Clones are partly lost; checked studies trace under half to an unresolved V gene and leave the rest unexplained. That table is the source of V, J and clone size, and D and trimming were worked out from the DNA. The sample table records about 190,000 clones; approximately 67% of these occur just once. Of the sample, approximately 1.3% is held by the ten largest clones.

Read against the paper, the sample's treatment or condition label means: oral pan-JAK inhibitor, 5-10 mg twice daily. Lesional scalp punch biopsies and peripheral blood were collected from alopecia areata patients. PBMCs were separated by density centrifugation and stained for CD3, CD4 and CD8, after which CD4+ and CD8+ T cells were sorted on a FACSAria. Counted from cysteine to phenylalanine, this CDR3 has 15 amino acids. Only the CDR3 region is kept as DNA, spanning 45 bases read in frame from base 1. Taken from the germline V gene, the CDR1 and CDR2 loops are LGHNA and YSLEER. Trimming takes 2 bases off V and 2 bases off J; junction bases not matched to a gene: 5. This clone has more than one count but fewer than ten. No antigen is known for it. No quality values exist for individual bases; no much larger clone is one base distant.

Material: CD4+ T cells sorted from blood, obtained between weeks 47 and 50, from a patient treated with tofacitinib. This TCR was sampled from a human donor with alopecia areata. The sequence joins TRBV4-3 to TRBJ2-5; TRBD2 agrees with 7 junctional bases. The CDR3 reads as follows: CASSQTRGVQETQYF. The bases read TGCGCCAGCAGCCAAACCCGGGGGGTTCAAGAGACCCAGTACTTC.